The 24 T cell receptor beta chains presented below share a single source sample, sequenced in a study of T cell responses to AZD1222 COVID-19 vaccine. Sequencing used immunoSEQ multiplex PCR; TCRdb keeps in-frame clones, though not all of them. This table has 25,000 to 30,000 clones, approximately 88% appearing once. Sequenced material: peripheral blood, taken on day 0 of AZD1222 vaccination. The receptors come from an adult in good health.

The V call is TRBV18, the J call TRBJ1-6, with D perhaps matching TRBD1 (5 bases). V dropped 3 bases and J dropped 0 bases, with 15 bases sitting between them. The germline V gene has CDR1 KGHSH and CDR2 LQKENI. The CDR3 has 18 amino acids. The CDR3, as DNA: TGTGCCAGCTCACCGCGGGACGGGCGAAGCTCCTATAATTCACCCCTCCACTTT. Translated: CASSPRDGRSSYNSPLHF.

This chain connects TRBV5-1 to TRBJ2-7; 9 nucleotides match TRBD1. This CDR3 contains 14 residues. Trimming removed 5 bases from V and 7 bases from J; junction bases left unmatched: 10. The germline V gene has CDR1 SGHRS and CDR2 YFSETQ. The CDR3 region is CASRAGTGTGEQYF. Here the CDR3 DNA reads TGCGCCAGCAGGGCCGGGACAGGGACAGGGGAGCAGTACTTC.

The chain couples TRBV27 to TRBJ2-3; D gene ambiguous. Germline-derived CDR1 and CDR2 are MNHEY and SMNVEV (reference sequence). This CDR3 has 14 amino acids. V lost 8 bases, J lost 0 bases, and 12 bases lay in between. The CDR3 protein is CASGSFGSTDTQYF. CDR3 DNA: TGTGCCAGCGGGTCTTTTGGGAGCACAGATACGCAGTATTTT.

This sequence joins TRBV7-3 and TRBJ1-5; D is undetermined. Trimming left V 0 bases short and J 4 bases short, with 4 bases between. Looked up from germline, CDR1 is SGHTA and CDR2 is FQGTGA. There are 13 residues in the CDR3. The CDR3 is CASSLTSNQPQHF. CDR3 sequence (DNA): TGTGCCAGCAGCTTAACTTCAAATCAGCCCCAGCATTTT. The complete variable domain, with remaining parts taken from reference TRBV7-3 and TRBJ1-5, reads GAGVSQTPSNKVTEKGKYVELRCDPISGHTALYWYRQSLGQGPEFLIYFQGTGAADDSGLPNDRFFAVRPEGSVSTLKIQRTERGDSAVYLCASSLTSNQPQHFGDGTRLSIL.

The rearrangement uses TRBV19 and TRBJ2-7, with D maybe TRBD2 (5 bases). With 5 bases removed from V and 2 bases from J, the gap between germline ends came to 13 bases. The germline V gene has CDR1 LNHDA and CDR2 SQIVND (reference sequence). This CDR3 has 14 residues. CDR3 coding DNA: TGTGCCAGTAGTGTCGACACCGGGACCTACGAGCAGTACTTC. It encodes CASSVDTGTYEQYF.

This chain links TRBV28 with TRBJ2-5; D remains ambiguous. V lost 7 bases, J lost 2 bases, and 11 bases lay in between. The CDR3 covers 13 residues. Per germline, CDR1 MDHEN and CDR2 SYDVKM. As DNA, the CDR3 is TGTGCCAGCACAGGTTTGACACAAGAGACCCAGTACTTC. Its protein product is CASTGLTQETQYF.

This chain links TRBV28 with TRBJ2-7; no definite D call. Germline loops: CDR1 MDHEN, CDR2 SYDVKM. CDR3 size: 13 residues. V lost 6 bases and J 1 base, leaving 10 bases between the germline ends. CDR3 bases: TGTGCCAGCAGAGCCCCCGGTTCCTACGAGCAGTACTTC. It codes for CASRAPGSYEQYF.

The chain recombines TRBV15 with TRBJ1-3; D may be TRBD1 (5 bases). The CDR3 contains 17 residues. The germline CDR1 and CDR2 sequences are LNHNV and YYDKDF (reference sequence). Trimming took 0 bases from V and 0 from J, leaving 12 bases between them. CDR3 in DNA: TGTGCCACCAGCAGAGAGGTTGGGGGGAACTCTGGAAACACCATATATTTT. This codes for CATSREVGGNSGNTIYF.

The chain joins TRBV28 to TRBJ2-7; weak D call: TRBD2 (6 bases). The CDR3 length is 14 residues. The germline CDR1 and CDR2 sequences are MDHEN and SYDVKM. Trimming stripped 4 bases from V and 3 bases from J, with 13 bases between. CDR3 DNA: TGTGCCAGCAGTTCCACCGGCGGGGTCTACGAGCAGTACTTC. Protein product: CASSSTGGVYEQYF.

V gene TRBV6-6 combines with J gene TRBJ2-7, with no clear D. V gave up 2 bases and J gave up 3 bases, with 8 bases separating them. Germline V gene lookup returns CDR1 MNHNY and CDR2 SVGAGI (reference sequence). The CDR3 loop spans 13 amino acids. CDR3 region: CASSYQGHYEQYF. The DNA of the CDR3 is TGTGCCAGCAGTTACCAAGGTCACTACGAGCAGTACTTC.

The chain joins TRBV30 to TRBJ1-1; D might be TRBD1 (5 bases). The ends were cut back, 4 bases at V and 7 bases at J, with 19 bases in the middle. The CDR3 is 14 amino acids. Germline V gene sequence: CDR1 GTSNPN, CDR2 SVGIG (reference sequence). The DNA for the CDR3 is TGTGCCTGGACCGGGGACTTACGGGGGAATGAAGCTTTCTTT. It is translated as CAWTGDLRGNEAFF.

V is TRBV12-3 or TRBV12-4 and J is TRBJ1-3; D gene unclear. The CDR3 covers 12 residues. Trimming removed 6 bases at V and 2 bases at J, with 5 bases between. The CDR3 sequence: CASSRPGNTIYF. CDR3 DNA: TGTGCCAGCAGCCGTCCTGGAAACACCATATATTTT.

This chain uses TRBV3-1 (or the pseudogene TRBV3-2) with TRBJ1-1; no clear D gene. Germline lookup yields CDR1 LGHDT and CDR2 YNNKEL (reference sequence). Trimming left V 0 bases short and J 1 base short, with 9 bases between. The CDR3 loop spans 15 amino acids. CDR3 sequence reads: CASSQEGSRNTEAFF. In DNA, the CDR3 is TGTGCCAGCAGCCAAGAGGGCAGCAGGAACACTGAAGCTTTCTTT.

This chain uses TRBV7-2 with TRBJ1-1; tentative D call: TRBD1 (5 bases). Between the trimmed V and J ends, which lost 4 bases and 8 bases, there was a span of 8 bases. Germline V gene lookup returns CDR1 SGHTA and CDR2 FQGNSA. This CDR3 contains 11 residues. This chain's CDR3 is CASSSRQEAFF. The CDR3 coding sequence is TGTGCCAGCAGCTCCAGACAGGAAGCTTTCTTT.

This chain links TRBV7-2 with TRBJ1-2, with TRBD1 as a possible D gene (6 bases). V was clipped by 1 base and J by 8 bases, with 23 bases between them. CDR3 length: 17 residues. Germline values: CDR1 SGHTA, CDR2 FQGNSA. CDR3 protein: CASSLERGGTSLRGYTF. Here the CDR3 DNA reads TGTGCCAGCAGCTTAGAACGAGGAGGGACAAGCCTTAGGGGCTACACCTTC.

V gene TRBV7-9 combines with J gene TRBJ2-1, with a weak D call TRBD1 (6 bases). Germline lookup yields CDR1 SEHNR and CDR2 FQNEAQ (reference sequence). With 5 bases removed from V and 3 bases from J, the gap between germline ends came to 8 bases. The CDR3 sequence is 13 residues long. This chain's CDR3 is CASSRTVYNEQFF. The DNA for the CDR3 is TGTGCCAGCAGCCGGACAGTCTACAATGAGCAGTTCTTC.

J is TRBJ2-1 and V is TRBV5-4; 10 nucleotides agree with TRBD2. CDR1 and CDR2 (germline): SGHNT, YYREEE (reference sequence). CDR3 size: 15 residues. With 0 bases clipped from V and 3 bases from J, the junction kept 0 bases outside the gene matches. The CDR3 region has the DNA TGTGCCAGCAGCTTGGGACTAGCGGGCTACAATGAGCAGTTCTTC. Translating it yields CASSLGLAGYNEQFF.

The chain links TRBV2 to TRBJ2-3; D perhaps matches TRBD1 (5 bases). The germline V and J ends were trimmed by 3 bases and 0 bases, with 7 bases remaining between them. Germline V gives CDR1 SNHLY, CDR2 FYNNEI. This CDR3 comprises 14 residues. This chain's CDR3 is CASSEGLSTDTQYF. The CDR3 coding sequence is TGTGCCAGCAGTGAGGGGCTTAGCACAGATACGCAGTATTTT.

The chain joins TRBV9 to TRBJ2-4, with 8 bases matching TRBD2. The V gene's germline CDR1 is SGDLS and CDR2 YYNGEE. V lost 3 bases and J lost 7; bases outside the gene matches: 9. This CDR3 region has 15 residues. The CDR3, as DNA: TGTGCCAGCAGCGCACCAGCGGGAGTTGAGAACATTCAGTACTTC. As protein: CASSAPAGVENIQYF.

The J gene is TRBJ2-1, the V gene TRBV11-3, with 7 bases aligning to TRBD1. CDR1 and CDR2 (germline): SGHNT, YENEEA. V was clipped by 5 bases and J by 1 base; unmatched bases: 2. The CDR3 loop spans 14 amino acids. CDR3 region: CASSPTGSYNEQFF. CDR3 nucleotides: TGTGCCAGCAGCCCGACAGGGTCCTACAATGAGCAGTTCTTC.

This clone is a singleton in its sample. V gene TRBV7-2 combines with J gene TRBJ2-7; D is perhaps TRBD1 (6 bases). CDR1 and CDR2 (germline): SGHTA, FQGNSA. Trimming shortened V by 4 bases and J by 2 bases, and 15 bases separated the two germline ends. CDR3 length equals 15 residues. The DNA for the CDR3 is TGTGCCAGCAGCTCCACAGGGATCTACCCCTACGAGCAGTACTTC. It encodes CASSSTGIYPYEQYF. Looking up the rest from reference TRBV7-2 and TRBJ2-7 gives the full variable domain: GAGVSQSPSNKVTEKGKDVELRCDPISGHTALYWYRQSLGQGLEFLIYFQGNSAPDKSGLPSDRFSAERTGGSVSTLTIQRTQQEDSAVYLCASSSTGIYPYEQYFGPGTRLTVT.

CDR3 coding DNA: TGTGCCACCCGAGGGCAGCCTGCCTACGAGCAGTACTTC. Protein sequence: CATRGQPAYEQYF. The chain is built from TRBV27 and TRBJ2-7, with D possibly being TRBD2 (5 bases). With 10 bases removed from V and 2 bases from J, the gap between germline ends came to 15 bases. This CDR3 region has 13 residues. From germline, CDR1 is MNHEY and CDR2 SMNVEV (reference sequence).

This chain connects TRBV10-1 to TRBJ2-2; 11 bases align to TRBD2. Per germline, CDR1 WNHNN and CDR2 SYGVQD (reference sequence). The CDR3 is 15 residues long. The trim removed 8 bases at V and 1 base at J, leaving 3 bases unmatched. CDR3 residues: CASGGLAGNTGELFF. The CDR3, as DNA: TGCGCCAGCGGAGGACTAGCGGGGAACACCGGGGAGCTGTTTTTT.

This chain joins TRBV10-3 and TRBJ2-2, with D tentatively TRBD1 (5 bases). V was pared by 6 bases and J by 7 bases, with 15 bases between. This CDR3 has 14 amino acids. In germline, CDR1 is ENHRY, CDR2 SYGVKD. The chain's CDR3 is CAIRGQPDVGELFF. CDR3 nucleotides: TGTGCCATCAGGGGGCAGCCGGATGTCGGGGAGCTGTTTTTT.